The next 6 T cell receptor beta chains were all read from a single sample in a study of cytomegalovirus exposure and HLA in healthy donors. Both 60 Vbeta primers and 13 Jbeta primers went into the PCR. The data were produced by immunoSEQ multiplex PCR, yet TCRdb's version contains in-frame clones alone and is incomplete. The repertoire consists of about 130,000 clones, with 75% to 90% occurring once and the leading ten covering about 2.6%. Sequencing was carried out using PBMCs. These receptors all come from a man aged 25-45 years in good health and CMV-seronegative.

This clone occurred a few times. Sequence at one end of the junction differs from germline and may be a read error. This sequence joins TRBV10-1 and TRBJ1-5, with 7 bases identical to TRBD1. CDR3 length: 13 residues. The V gene's germline CDR1 is WNHNN and CDR2 SYGVQD (reference sequence). This CDR3 reads CATGTYGTDPPHF. The CDR3 DNA follows: TGCGCCACTGGGACGTACGGGACAGACCCCCCGCATTTT.

This chain joins TRBV29-1 and TRBJ2-1; 10 bases align to TRBD2. The CDR3 sequence is 17 residues long. The trim removed 1 base at V and 0 bases at J, leaving 6 bases unmatched. Germline V lookup: CDR1 SQVTM, CDR2 ANQGSEA. This CDR3 reads CSVEGTSGISSYNEQFF. The DNA of the CDR3 is TGCAGCGTTGAAGGGACTAGCGGAATTAGCTCCTACAATGAGCAGTTCTTC.

The CDR3 coding sequence is TGTGCCTGGCCTCGCAGCCAAGAGACCCAGTACTTC. Protein: CAWPRSQETQYF. The J gene is TRBJ2-5, the V gene TRBV30; D is undetermined. Trimming left V 5 bases short and J 1 base short, with 8 bases between. CDR3 length: 12 residues. The germline V gene encodes CDR1 GTSNPN and CDR2 SVGIG (reference sequence). Looking up the rest from reference TRBV30 and TRBJ2-5 gives the full variable domain: SQTIHQWPATLVQPVGSPLSLECTVEGTSNPNLYWYRQAAGRGLQLLFYSVGIGQISSEVPQNLSASRPQDRQFILSSKKLLLSDSGFYLCAWPRSQETQYFGPGTRLLVL.

In its sample, this clone was seen a few times. This chain connects TRBV6-6 to TRBJ2-7; possible D gene TRBD1, 7 bases. Per germline, CDR1 MNHNY and CDR2 SVGAGI (reference sequence). The CDR3 consists of 16 residues. Trimming took off 4 bases at V and 4 bases at J, with 20 bases between the two ends. The CDR3 nucleotides read TGTGCCAGCAGTTGGGGAGGACAGGCCCCTCCTTACGAGCAGTACTTC. Amino acid sequence: CASSWGGQAPPYEQYF.

CDR3 in amino acids: CASSYTLEAGHGYTF. In nucleotides, the CDR3 is TGTGCCAGCAGTTACACCTTGGAGGCGGGACATGGCTACACCTTC. The rearrangement uses TRBV6-6 and TRBJ1-2, with D perhaps TRBD1 (5 bases). CDR1 and CDR2 from the germline V gene are MNHNY and SVGAGI (reference sequence). This CDR3 region has 15 residues. Trimming took off 2 bases at V and 6 bases at J, with 16 bases between the two ends.

This chain links TRBV7-2 with TRBJ1-2, with D perhaps matching TRBD1 (5 bases). CDR1 and CDR2 (germline): SGHTA, FQGNSA. CDR3 length equals 15 residues. The V gene lost 1 base and the J gene lost 3 bases, with 12 bases spanning the gap. CDR3 DNA sequence: TGTGCCAGCAGCTTAGATGGGGCAGCCGACTATGGCTACACCTTC. It encodes CASSLDGAADYGYTF.